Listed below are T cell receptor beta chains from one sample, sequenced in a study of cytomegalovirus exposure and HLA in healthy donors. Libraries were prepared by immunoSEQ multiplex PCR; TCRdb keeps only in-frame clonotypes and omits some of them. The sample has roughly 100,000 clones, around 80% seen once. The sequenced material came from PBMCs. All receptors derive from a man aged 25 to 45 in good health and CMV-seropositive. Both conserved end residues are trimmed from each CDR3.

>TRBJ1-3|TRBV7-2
ASSLAGPSSGNTIY
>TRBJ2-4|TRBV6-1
ASSEAPGVLVGRGKNIQY
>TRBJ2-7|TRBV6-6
ASSVTSYEQY
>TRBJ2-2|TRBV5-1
ASSLGGAVSGELF
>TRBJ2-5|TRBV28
ASSSDFRETQY
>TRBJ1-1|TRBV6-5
ASSYRGSLEAF
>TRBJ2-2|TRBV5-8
ASNRDPGELF
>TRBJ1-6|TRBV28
ASSRRGPLH
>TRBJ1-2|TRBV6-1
ASSEGTGNYGYT
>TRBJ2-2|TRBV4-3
ASSQDRGGTGELF